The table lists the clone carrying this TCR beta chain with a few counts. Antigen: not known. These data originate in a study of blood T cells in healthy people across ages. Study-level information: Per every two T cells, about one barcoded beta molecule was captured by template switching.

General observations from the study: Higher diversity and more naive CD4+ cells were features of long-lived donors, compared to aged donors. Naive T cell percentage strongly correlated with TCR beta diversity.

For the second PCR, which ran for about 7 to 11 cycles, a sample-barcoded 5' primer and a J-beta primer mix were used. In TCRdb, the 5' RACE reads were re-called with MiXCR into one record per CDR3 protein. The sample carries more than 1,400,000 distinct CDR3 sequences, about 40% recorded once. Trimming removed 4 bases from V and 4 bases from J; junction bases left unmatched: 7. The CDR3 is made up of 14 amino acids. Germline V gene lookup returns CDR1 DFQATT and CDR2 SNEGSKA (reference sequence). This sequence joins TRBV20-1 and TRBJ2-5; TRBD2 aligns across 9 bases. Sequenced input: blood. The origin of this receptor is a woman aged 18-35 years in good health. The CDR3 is CSATGTSSGETQYF. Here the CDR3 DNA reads TGCAGTGCTACTGGGACTAGCAGCGGAGAGACCCAGTACTTC.